These 22 T cell receptor beta chains were sequenced from one sample in a study of cytomegalovirus exposure and HLA in healthy donors. Primers: 60 Vbeta forward and 13 Jbeta reverse. Clones were read by immunoSEQ multiplex PCR, and TCRdb kept only the in-frame ones, dropping some. The sample shows about 93,000 clones, roughly 60% of them seen only once. Sequencing was done on a sample of PBMCs. The receptors shown here come from a boy between 10 and 17 years old in good health and CMV-seropositive.

This clone appeared a few times. V is TRBV27 and J is TRBJ2-5; a weak D match, TRBD2 (7 bases). There are 15 residues in the CDR3. Germline V CDR1 and CDR2: MNHEY, SMNVEV (reference sequence). V was clipped by 0 bases and J by 4 bases, with 12 bases between them. CDR3 loop: CASSLSRGPGETQYF. CDR3 in DNA: TGTGCCAGCAGTTTATCGCGGGGGCCGGGAGAGACCCAGTACTTC.

The CDR3 loop reads CSVEKVSSGSTGELFF. The CDR3 bases are TGCAGCGTTGAAAAGGTGTCTAGCGGGAGCACCGGGGAGCTGTTTTTT. The chain carries TRBV29-1 and TRBJ2-2; 10 bases fit TRBD2. The CDR3 runs 16 residues. Germline assignment: CDR1 SQVTM and CDR2 ANQGSEA. V was pared by 2 bases and J by 4 bases, with 7 bases of the junction left unmatched.

The gene calls are TRBV5-1 and TRBJ1-2, with 8 nucleotides matching TRBD1. The CDR3 contains 16 residues. Germline assignment: CDR1 SGHRS and CDR2 YFSETQ. Trimming cost V 4 bases and J 4 bases; bases outside gene matches: 12. The CDR3, as DNA: TGCGCCAGCAGCCCCCATCGGCAGGGGGCTACCTATGGCTACACCTTC. Amino acids: CASSPHRQGATYGYTF.

The V call is TRBV13, the J call TRBJ2-3; D is perhaps TRBD1 (6 bases). Looked up from germline, CDR1 is PRHDT and CDR2 is FYEKMQ (reference sequence). The CDR3 loop spans 17 amino acids. V was cut by 5 bases and J by 0 bases, with 18 bases left in between. The CDR3 region is CASSRIAGVASTDTQYF. In DNA form, the CDR3 reads TGTGCCAGCAGCCGGATCGCAGGGGTGGCTAGCACAGATACGCAGTATTTT.

This chain uses TRBV7-2 with TRBJ1-3, with 12 bases identical to TRBD1. With V trimmed by 6 bases and J by 0 bases, 3 bases remained unmatched. Germline-derived CDR1 and CDR2 are SGHTA and FQGNSA. The CDR3 extends over 16 amino acids. Here the CDR3 DNA reads TGTGCCAGCAGTCGGGACAGGGGGCCCTCTGGAAACACCATATATTTT. Protein: CASSRDRGPSGNTIYF. Full variable domain (missing parts from reference TRBV7-2 and TRBJ1-3): GAGVSQSPSNKVTEKGKDVELRCDPISGHTALYWYRQSLGQGLEFLIYFQGNSAPDKSGLPSDRFSAERTGGSVSTLTIQRTQQEDSAVYLCASSRDRGPSGNTIYFGEGSWLTVV.

This chain links TRBV5-6 with TRBJ1-1; D not resolved. There are 13 residues in the CDR3. The V end was cut by 1 base, the J end by 2 bases, with 6 bases between. Germline V gives CDR1 SGHDT, CDR2 YYEEEE. The CDR3 nucleotides read TGTGCCAGCAGCTTGTTTAGCAACACTGAAGCTTTCTTT. It codes for CASSLFSNTEAFF. Full variable domain (missing parts from reference TRBV5-6 and TRBJ1-1): DAGVTQSPTHLIKTRGQQVTLRCSPKSGHDTVSWYQQALGQGPQFIFQYYEEEERQRGNFPDRFSGHQFPNYSSELNVNALLLGDSALYLCASSLFSNTEAFFGQGTRLTVV.

This clone was detected only once. The rearrangement joins TRBV19 to TRBJ1-3; tentative D call: TRBD1 (5 bases). Trimming pared 8 bases from V and 0 bases from J, leaving 14 bases between. Per the germline V gene, CDR1 is LNHDA and CDR2 is SQIVND (reference sequence). The CDR3 length is 15 residues. The CDR3 sequence: CASPNRPISGNTIYF. The CDR3 coding sequence is TGTGCCAGTCCGAACAGGCCGATCTCTGGAAACACCATATATTTT.

The table lists this clone with a few counts. V usage is TRBV9 and J usage is TRBJ2-5, with a tentative D call TRBD2 (5 bases). The CDR3 is 14 residues long. V was cut by 4 bases and J by 5 bases, with 15 bases left in between. Germline V gives CDR1 SGDLS, CDR2 YYNGEE. The CDR3 loop is CASSSPPGRETQYF. CDR3 nucleotides: TGTGCCAGCAGCTCCCCCCCGGGAAGGGAGACCCAGTACTTC.

The CDR3 sequence: CAWSGGTENQPQHF. CDR3 nucleotide sequence: TGTGCCTGGAGTGGGGGGACAGAAAATCAGCCCCAGCATTTT. The chain recombines TRBV30 with TRBJ1-5, with 7 bases that match TRBD1. V trimming: 1 base; J trimming: 4 bases; junction bases outside the gene matches: 4. In germline, CDR1 is GTSNPN, CDR2 SVGIG (reference sequence). CDR3 length: 14 amino acids. Full variable domain (outside the CDR3, taken from reference TRBV30 and TRBJ1-5): SQTIHQWPATLVQPVGSPLSLECTVEGTSNPNLYWYRQAAGRGLQLLFYSVGIGQISSEVPQNLSASRPQDRQFILSSKKLLLSDSGFYLCAWSGGTENQPQHFGDGTRLSIL.

This clone was seen more than once but under ten times. The chain recombines TRBV29-1 with TRBJ2-1; 7 bases fit TRBD2. The germline V gene encodes CDR1 SQVTM and CDR2 ANQGSEA. CDR3 length: 16 amino acids. V shed 1 base, J shed 0 bases, and the junction held 6 bases outside the gene matches. DNA for the CDR3: TGCAGCGTTGAAGGTCGAGCGGGGAGCTCCTACAATGAGCAGTTCTTC. This translates into CSVEGRAGSSYNEQFF.

This clone came up once. This chain connects TRBV5-4 to TRBJ2-2, with 8 bases fitting TRBD2. Losses at the gene ends were 4 bases for V and 5 bases for J; bases not matched to a gene: 10. The CDR3 runs 16 residues. Germline CDR1 reads SGHNT; CDR2 reads YYREEE (reference sequence). This CDR3 reads CASSPPGTRGTGELFF. The CDR3 DNA reads TGTGCCAGCAGCCCCCCAGGGACTAGAGGAACCGGGGAGCTGTTTTTT.

The rearrangement links TRBV6-6 to TRBJ1-3, with unresolved D. CDR1 is MNHNY and CDR2 is SVGAGI in the germline V gene (reference sequence). The CDR3 contains 15 residues. V lost 7 bases to trimming and J lost 0 bases, with 13 bases between them. The CDR3 here is CASIKGGLSGNTIYF. The DNA for the CDR3 is TGTGCCAGCATTAAGGGAGGCCTCTCTGGAAACACCATATATTTT.

There are a few counts of this clone. The chain carries TRBV14 and TRBJ2-2; D perhaps matches TRBD1 (6 bases). V was pared by 2 bases and J by 5 bases, with 18 bases between. The CDR3 contains 17 residues. Germline V CDR1 and CDR2: SGHDN, FVKESK. CDR3 residues: CASSQIQGTMKTGELFF. CDR3 nucleotide sequence: TGTGCCAGCAGCCAAATACAGGGAACAATGAAGACCGGGGAGCTGTTTTTT.

The genes are TRBV14 and TRBJ2-2; TRBD1 is a possible D gene (5 bases). The CDR3 has 14 amino acids. Per germline, CDR1 SGHDN and CDR2 FVKESK. V gave up 0 bases and J gave up 5 bases, with 7 bases separating them. The CDR3 region is CASSQDRGTGELFF. DNA of the CDR3: TGTGCCAGCAGCCAAGATAGGGGAACCGGGGAGCTGTTTTTT.

The CDR3 loop is CASSFAASYEQYF. The CDR3 DNA sequence: TGTGCCAGCAGTTTCGCAGCGAGCTACGAGCAGTACTTC. The chain has TRBV27 and TRBJ2-7; D is unclear. Germline values: CDR1 MNHEY, CDR2 SMNVEV (reference sequence). CDR3 length: 13 amino acids. The ends were cut back, 3 bases at V and 3 bases at J, with 9 bases in the middle.

The chain carries TRBV30 and TRBJ1-6; no definite D call. The germline V gene encodes CDR1 GTSNPN and CDR2 SVGIG (reference sequence). The CDR3 runs to 15 residues. Trimming removed 4 bases at V and 6 bases at J, with 16 bases between. This chain's CDR3 is CAWTTRAVFNSPLHF. The CDR3 DNA follows: TGTGCCTGGACCACCCGAGCTGTCTTTAATTCACCCCTCCACTTT.

The genes are TRBV27 and TRBJ1-1; D remains ambiguous. The CDR3 covers 13 residues. V lost 5 bases to trimming and J lost 1 base, with 8 bases between them. The V gene's germline CDR1 is MNHEY and CDR2 SMNVEV (reference sequence). The CDR3 spells CASSQLKNTEAFF. The CDR3 nucleotides are TGTGCCAGCAGTCAACTAAAGAACACTGAAGCTTTCTTT.

The chain has TRBV7-2 and TRBJ2-3; weak D call: TRBD2 (6 bases). The CDR3 covers 15 residues. V dropped 5 bases and J dropped 6 bases, with 18 bases sitting between them. Germline CDR1 is SGHTA and CDR2 is FQGNSA. The CDR3 bases are TGTGCCAGCAGCCTACGGAGGGGCCGCGGGGATACGCAGTATTTT. It translates to CASSLRRGRGDTQYF.

The chain carries TRBV7-7 and TRBJ2-2; D gene uncertain. V was shortened by 3 bases and J by 7 bases, with 6 bases between the two germline ends. The CDR3 is 12 residues long. Germline CDR1 SSHAT, CDR2 FNYEAQ (reference sequence). The CDR3 sequence is CASSFPGGELFF. The CDR3 DNA reads TGTGCCAGCAGCTTCCCCGGCGGGGAGCTGTTTTTT.

The rearrangement links TRBV7-9 to TRBJ1-1; no definite D call. Germline CDR1 is SEHNR and CDR2 is FQNEAQ (reference sequence). The CDR3 is 11 residues long. V was shortened by 6 bases and J by 10 bases, with 12 bases between the two germline ends. The CDR3 sequence: CASSPGLGAFF. CDR3 nucleotide sequence: TGTGCCAGCAGTCCCGGGTTAGGAGCTTTCTTT.

CDR3 bases: TGTGCCAGCAGTCTACAGGGGTCTGGAAACACCATATATTTT. This sequence encodes CASSLQGSGNTIYF. V gene TRBV2 combines with J gene TRBJ1-3; 7 nucleotides line up with TRBD1. After removal of 5 bases from V and 1 base from J, the junction contained 2 bases not matched to a gene. Per germline, CDR1 SNHLY and CDR2 FYNNEI. This CDR3 contains 14 residues. The full variable domain, rest sourced from reference TRBV2 and TRBJ1-3, is EPEVTQTPSHQVTQMGQEVILRCVPISNHLYFYWYRQILGQKVEFLVSFYNNEISEKSEIFDDQFSVERPDGSNFTLKIRSTKLEDSAMYFCASSLQGSGNTIYFGEGSWLTVV.

This rearrangement joins TRBV27 to TRBJ1-2; D is perhaps TRBD1 (6 bases). Trimming left V 7 bases short and J 5 bases short, with 23 bases between. CDR3 length: 16 amino acids. Germline values: CDR1 MNHEY, CDR2 SMNVEV (reference sequence). The CDR3 spells CASTPTGYQLPYGYTF. The DNA of the CDR3 is TGTGCCAGCACCCCGACAGGCTACCAACTTCCGTATGGCTACACCTTC.